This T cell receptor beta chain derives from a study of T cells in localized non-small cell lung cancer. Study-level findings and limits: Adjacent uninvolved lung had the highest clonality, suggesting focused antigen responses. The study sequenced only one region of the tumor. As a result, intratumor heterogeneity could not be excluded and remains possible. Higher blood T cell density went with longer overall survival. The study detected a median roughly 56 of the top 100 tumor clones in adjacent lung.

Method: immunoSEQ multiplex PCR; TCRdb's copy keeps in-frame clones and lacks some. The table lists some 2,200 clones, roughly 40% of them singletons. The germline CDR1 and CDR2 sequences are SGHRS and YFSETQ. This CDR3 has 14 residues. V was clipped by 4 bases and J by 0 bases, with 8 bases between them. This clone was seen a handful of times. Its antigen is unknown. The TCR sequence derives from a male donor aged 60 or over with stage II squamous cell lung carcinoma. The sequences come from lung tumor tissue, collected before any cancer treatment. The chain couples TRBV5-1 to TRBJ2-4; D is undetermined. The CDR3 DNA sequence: TGCGCCAGCAGCGAAGGAATAGCCAAAAACATTCAGTACTTC. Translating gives CASSEGIAKNIQYF.